This TCR beta chain was found in a study of vaccination and CD4 T cells after COVID-19. Study at large: A vaccine, either BNT162b2 or mRNA-1273, was given to participants in two doses. From HCoV-229E, HCoV-OC43, HCoV-NL63 and SARS-CoV-2, overlapping spike peptides were used to stimulate the cells. The study, taken as a whole, reports: Median SARS-CoV-2-reactive clonotype numbers rose nonsignificantly, roughly 21 to 38.

Treatment of the sample: roughly 11-day PBMC culture with coronavirus spike peptide pools or control peptides (ViraFEST assay). Sequencing of the DNA from cultured CD4+ T cells was carried out with the Oncomine TCR Beta short-read assay. The source of extracted genomic DNA was cultured CD4+ T cells. TCRdb used MiXCR to reprocess the PCR reads, holding one entry per CDR3 protein. Seen here are fewer than 20,000 distinct CDR3 sequences, roughly half observed once, and the top ten hold 9.6%. This clonotype was observed a handful of times. Its antigen is not known. The length of the CDR3 is 18 residues. J lost 0 bases, V lost 5 bases, and 13 bases had no gene match. CDR1 and CDR2 from the germline V gene are DFQATT and SNEGSKA (reference sequence).

The chain has TRBV20-1 and TRBJ1-5; TRBD1 matches 10 bases. This TCR was sampled from a human donor who had recovered from COVID-19. Source material: CD4+ T cells from blood, cultured in vitro. The chain's CDR3 is CSAARRGTGVYSNQPQHF. The DNA of the CDR3 is TGCAGTGCTGCCCGCCGGGGGACAGGGGTATATAGCAATCAGCCCCAGCATTTT.